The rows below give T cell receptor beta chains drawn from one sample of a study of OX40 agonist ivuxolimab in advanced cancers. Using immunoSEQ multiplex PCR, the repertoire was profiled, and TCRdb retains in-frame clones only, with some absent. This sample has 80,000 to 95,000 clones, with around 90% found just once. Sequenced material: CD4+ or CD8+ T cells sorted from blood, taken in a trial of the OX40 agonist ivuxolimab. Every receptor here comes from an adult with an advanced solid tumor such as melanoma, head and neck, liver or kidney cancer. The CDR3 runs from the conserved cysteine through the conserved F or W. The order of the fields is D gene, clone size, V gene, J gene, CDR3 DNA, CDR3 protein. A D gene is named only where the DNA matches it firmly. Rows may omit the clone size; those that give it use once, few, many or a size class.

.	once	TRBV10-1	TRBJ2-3	TGCGCCAGCAGTGAGGTTGAGACAGATACGCAGTATTTT	CASSEVETDTQYF
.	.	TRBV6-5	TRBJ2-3	TGTGCCAGCAGTTCGGGGTATACGCAGTATTTT	CASSSGYTQYF
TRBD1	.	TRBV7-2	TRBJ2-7	TGTGCCAGCAGCACCGGGACAGGGAACTACGAGCAGTACTTC	CASSTGTGNYEQYF
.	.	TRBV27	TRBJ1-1	TGTGCCAGCAGTCTCCGGGGGGACCTGAACACTGAAGCTTTCTTT	CASSLRGDLNTEAFF
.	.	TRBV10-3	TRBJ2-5	TGTGCCATCAGTGGGGGACAAGTTAGCGAGACCCAGTACTTC	CAISGGQVSETQYF
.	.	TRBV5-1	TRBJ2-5	TGCGCCAGCAGCTTGGCGTCTAGTTCCCAAGAGACCCAGTACTTC	CASSLASSSQETQYF
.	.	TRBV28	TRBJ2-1	TGTGCCAGCAGTTTGGGTCCGTGGTACAATGAGCAGTTCTTC	CASSLGPWYNEQFF
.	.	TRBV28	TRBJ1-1	TGTGCCAGCAGTTCCGGATTGAGACAGGACACTGAAGCTTTCTTT	CASSSGLRQDTEAFF
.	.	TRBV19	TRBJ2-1	TGTGCCACCTCTCGGGTGGATTACAATGAGCAGTTCTTC	CATSRVDYNEQFF
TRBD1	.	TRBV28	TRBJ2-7	TGTGCCAGCAGTCGCCGGGACAGTCCCCACGAGCAGTACTTC	CASSRRDSPHEQYF
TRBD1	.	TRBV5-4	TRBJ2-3	TGTGCCAGCAGTATCGGACAGGAGTGGAGCACAGATACGCAGTATTTT	CASSIGQEWSTDTQYF
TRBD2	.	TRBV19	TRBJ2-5	TGTGCCAGTAGTGTTAGACTAGCGGGAGGAGAGACCCAGTACTTC	CASSVRLAGGETQYF